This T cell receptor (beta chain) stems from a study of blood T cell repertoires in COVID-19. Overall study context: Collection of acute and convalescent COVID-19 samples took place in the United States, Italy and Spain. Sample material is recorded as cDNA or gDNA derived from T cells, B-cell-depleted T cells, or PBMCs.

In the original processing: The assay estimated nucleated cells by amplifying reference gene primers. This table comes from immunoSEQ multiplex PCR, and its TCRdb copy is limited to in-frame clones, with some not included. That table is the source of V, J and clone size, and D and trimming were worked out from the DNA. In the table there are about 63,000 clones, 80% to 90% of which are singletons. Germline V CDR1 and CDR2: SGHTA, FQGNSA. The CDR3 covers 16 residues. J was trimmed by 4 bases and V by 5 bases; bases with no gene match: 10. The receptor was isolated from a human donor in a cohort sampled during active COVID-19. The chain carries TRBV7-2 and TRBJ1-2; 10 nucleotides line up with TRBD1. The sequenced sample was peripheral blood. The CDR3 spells CASSPNYGQGGYGYTF. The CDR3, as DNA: TGTGCCAGCAGCCCGAACTACGGACAGGGGGGCTATGGCTACACCTTC.